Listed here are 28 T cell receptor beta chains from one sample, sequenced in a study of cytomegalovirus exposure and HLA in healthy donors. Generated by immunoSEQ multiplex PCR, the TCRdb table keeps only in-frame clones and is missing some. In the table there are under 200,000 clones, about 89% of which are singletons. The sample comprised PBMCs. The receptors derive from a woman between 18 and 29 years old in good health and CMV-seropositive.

The CDR3 spells CASSLGRGQGETQYF. CDR3 DNA: TGCGCCAGCAGCTTGGGAAGGGGGCAGGGAGAGACCCAGTACTTC. The rearrangement joins TRBV5-1 to TRBJ2-5; 7 bases fit TRBD1. Germline V gene data show CDR1 as SGHRS and CDR2 as YFSETQ. The V segment lost 0 bases and the J segment 4 bases; nucleotides outside the gene matches: 6. This CDR3 is 15 amino acids long.

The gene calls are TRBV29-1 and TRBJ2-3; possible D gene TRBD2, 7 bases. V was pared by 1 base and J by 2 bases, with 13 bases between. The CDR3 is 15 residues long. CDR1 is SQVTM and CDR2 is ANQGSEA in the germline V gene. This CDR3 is CSVEGAGAPTDTQYF. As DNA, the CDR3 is TGCAGCGTTGAAGGTGCGGGGGCCCCCACAGATACGCAGTATTTT.

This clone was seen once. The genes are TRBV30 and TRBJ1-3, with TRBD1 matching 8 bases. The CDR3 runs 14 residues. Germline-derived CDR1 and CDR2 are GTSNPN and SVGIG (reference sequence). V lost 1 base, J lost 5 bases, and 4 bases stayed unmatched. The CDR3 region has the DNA TGTGCCTGGAGTGCAGGGACAGGTCGAAACACCATATATTTT. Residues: CAWSAGTGRNTIYF. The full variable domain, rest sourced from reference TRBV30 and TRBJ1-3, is SQTIHQWPATLVQPVGSPLSLECTVEGTSNPNLYWYRQAAGRGLQLLFYSVGIGQISSEVPQNLSASRPQDRQFILSSKKLLLSDSGFYLCAWSAGTGRNTIYFGEGSWLTVV.

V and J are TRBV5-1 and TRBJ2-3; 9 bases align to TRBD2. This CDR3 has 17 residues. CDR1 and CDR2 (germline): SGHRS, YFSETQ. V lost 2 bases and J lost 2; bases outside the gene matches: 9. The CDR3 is CASSLGLARHFTDTQYF. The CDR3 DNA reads TGCGCCAGCAGCTTAGGACTAGCGAGACATTTCACAGATACGCAGTATTTT.

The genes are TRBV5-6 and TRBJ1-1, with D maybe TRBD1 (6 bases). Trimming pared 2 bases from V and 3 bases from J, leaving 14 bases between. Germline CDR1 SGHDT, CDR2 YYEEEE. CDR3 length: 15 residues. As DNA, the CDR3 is TGTGCCAGCAGCTTTCCTCGCGGGGGCGACACTGAAGCTTTCTTT. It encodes CASSFPRGGDTEAFF.

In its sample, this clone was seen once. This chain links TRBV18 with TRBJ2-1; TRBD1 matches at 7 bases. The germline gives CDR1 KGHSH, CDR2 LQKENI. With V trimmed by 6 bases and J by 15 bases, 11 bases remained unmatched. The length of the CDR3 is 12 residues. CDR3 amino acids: CASSYTGVRRFF. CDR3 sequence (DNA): TGTGCCAGCTCCTATACAGGGGTGAGAAGGTTCTTC. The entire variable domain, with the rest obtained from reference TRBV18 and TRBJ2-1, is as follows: NAGVMQNPRHLVRRRGQEARLRCSPMKGHSHVYWYRQLPEEGLKFMVYLQKENIIDESGMPKERFSAEFPKEGPSILRIQQVVRGDSAAYFCASSYTGVRRFFGPGTRLTVL.

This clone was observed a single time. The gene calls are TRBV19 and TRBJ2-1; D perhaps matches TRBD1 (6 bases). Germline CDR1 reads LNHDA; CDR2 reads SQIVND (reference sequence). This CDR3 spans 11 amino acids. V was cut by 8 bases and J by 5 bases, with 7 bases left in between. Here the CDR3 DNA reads TGTGCCAGTGGGGGCAACAATGAGCAGTTCTTC. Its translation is CASGGNNEQFF.

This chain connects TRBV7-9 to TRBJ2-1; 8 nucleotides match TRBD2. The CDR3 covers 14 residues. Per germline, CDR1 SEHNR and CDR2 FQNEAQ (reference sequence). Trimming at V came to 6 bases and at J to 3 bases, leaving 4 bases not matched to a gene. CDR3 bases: TGTGCCAGCAGGGCCGGGACTAGCTACAATGAGCAGTTCTTC. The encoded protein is CASRAGTSYNEQFF.

In DNA form, the CDR3 reads TGTGCCAGCAGGCAACAGGGGGATGTGGGTGGCTACACCTTC. It is translated as CASRQQGDVGGYTF. The V and J genes are TRBV7-2 and TRBJ1-2, with 8 bases aligning to TRBD1. Germline V gives CDR1 SGHTA, CDR2 FQGNSA. The CDR3 has 14 residues. The trim removed 6 bases at V and 7 bases at J, leaving 10 bases unmatched.

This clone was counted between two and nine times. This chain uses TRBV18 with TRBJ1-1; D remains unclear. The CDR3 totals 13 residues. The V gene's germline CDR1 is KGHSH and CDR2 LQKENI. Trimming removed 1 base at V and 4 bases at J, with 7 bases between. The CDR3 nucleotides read TGTGCCAGCTCACCACAAGGGAGCACTGAAGCTTTCTTT. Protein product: CASSPQGSTEAFF.

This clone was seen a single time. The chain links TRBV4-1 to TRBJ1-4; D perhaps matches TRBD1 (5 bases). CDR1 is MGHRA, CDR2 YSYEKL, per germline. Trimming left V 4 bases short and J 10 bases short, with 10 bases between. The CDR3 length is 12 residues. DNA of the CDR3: TGCGCCAGCAGCCGACCCGGGGGAAAACTGTTTTTT. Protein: CASSRPGGKLFF.

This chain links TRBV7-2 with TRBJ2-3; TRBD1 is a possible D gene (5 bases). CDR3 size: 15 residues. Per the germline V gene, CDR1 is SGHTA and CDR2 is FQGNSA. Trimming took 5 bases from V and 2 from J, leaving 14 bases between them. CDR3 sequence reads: CASSPHRQFTDTQYF. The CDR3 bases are TGTGCCAGCAGCCCGCACCGACAGTTCACAGATACGCAGTATTTT.

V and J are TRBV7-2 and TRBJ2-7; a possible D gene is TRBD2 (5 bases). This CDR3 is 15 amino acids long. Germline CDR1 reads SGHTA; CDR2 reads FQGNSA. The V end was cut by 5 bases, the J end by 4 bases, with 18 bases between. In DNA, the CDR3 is TGTGCCAGCAGCCCCTCGGATCTAGCAGCATACGAGCAGTACTTC. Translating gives CASSPSDLAAYEQYF.

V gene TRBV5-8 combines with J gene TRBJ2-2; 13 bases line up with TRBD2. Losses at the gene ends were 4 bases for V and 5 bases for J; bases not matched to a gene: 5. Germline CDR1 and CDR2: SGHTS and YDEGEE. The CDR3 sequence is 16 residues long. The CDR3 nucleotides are TGTGCCAGCAGCCCTGGACTAGCGGGGGTAACCGGGGAGCTGTTTTTT. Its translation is CASSPGLAGVTGELFF.

The CDR3 DNA reads as TGTGCCAGCAGCTTATTACCCCAGGGTAGCTATGGCTACACCTTC. It yields the protein CASSLLPQGSYGYTF. This chain connects TRBV11-2 to TRBJ1-2; a possible D gene is TRBD1 (5 bases). The germline CDR1 and CDR2 sequences are SGHAT and FQNNGV. V was clipped by 2 bases and J by 4 bases, with 14 bases between them. CDR3 length equals 15 residues.

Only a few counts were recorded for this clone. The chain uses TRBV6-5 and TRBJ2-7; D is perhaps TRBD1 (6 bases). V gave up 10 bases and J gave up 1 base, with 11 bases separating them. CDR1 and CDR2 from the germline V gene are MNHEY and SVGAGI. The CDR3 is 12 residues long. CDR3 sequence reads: CATTGQSYEQYF. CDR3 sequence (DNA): TGTGCCACTACAGGACAGTCCTACGAGCAGTACTTC.

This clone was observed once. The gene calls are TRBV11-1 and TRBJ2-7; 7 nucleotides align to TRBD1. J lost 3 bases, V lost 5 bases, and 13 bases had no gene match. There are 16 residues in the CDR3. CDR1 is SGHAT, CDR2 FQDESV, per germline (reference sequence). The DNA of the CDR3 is TGTGCCAGCAGCCACCCGCCCGGGACAGAACACTACGAGCAGTACTTC. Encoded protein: CASSHPPGTEHYEQYF.

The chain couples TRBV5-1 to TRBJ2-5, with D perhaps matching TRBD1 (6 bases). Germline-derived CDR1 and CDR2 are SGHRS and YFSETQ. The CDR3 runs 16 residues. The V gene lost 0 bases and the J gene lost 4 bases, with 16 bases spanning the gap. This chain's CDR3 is CASSLVGGMVGETQYF. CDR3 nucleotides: TGCGCCAGCAGCTTGGTAGGGGGTATGGTAGGAGAGACCCAGTACTTC.

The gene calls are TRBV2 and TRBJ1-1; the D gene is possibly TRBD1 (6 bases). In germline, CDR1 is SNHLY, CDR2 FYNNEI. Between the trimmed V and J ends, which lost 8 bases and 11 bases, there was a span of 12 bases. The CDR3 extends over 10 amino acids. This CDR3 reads CASQQGSAFF. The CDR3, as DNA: TGTGCCAGCCAACAGGGTTCGGCTTTCTTT.

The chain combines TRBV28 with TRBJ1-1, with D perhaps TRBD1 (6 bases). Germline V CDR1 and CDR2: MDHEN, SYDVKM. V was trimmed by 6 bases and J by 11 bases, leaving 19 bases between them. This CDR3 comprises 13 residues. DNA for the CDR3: TGTGCCAGCAGCCAAACAGCGGGGGCTGGTGCTTTCTTT. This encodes CASSQTAGAGAFF.

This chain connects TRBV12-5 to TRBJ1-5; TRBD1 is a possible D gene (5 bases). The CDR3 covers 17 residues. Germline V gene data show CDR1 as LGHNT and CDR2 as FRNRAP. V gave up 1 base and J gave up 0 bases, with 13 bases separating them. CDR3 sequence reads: CASGLGSGQYSNQPQHF. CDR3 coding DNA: TGTGCTAGTGGTTTGGGATCCGGACAATATAGCAATCAGCCCCAGCATTTT.

CDR3 DNA: TGTGCCAGCAGCCCCCGACAGGCAGACACTGAAGCTTTCTTT. This codes for CASSPRQADTEAFF. The V call is TRBV4-2, the J call TRBJ1-1, with a weak D call TRBD1 (6 bases). Germline loops: CDR1 LGHNA, CDR2 YNFKEQ. The V gene lost 4 bases and the J gene lost 3 bases, with 12 bases spanning the gap. The CDR3 has 14 residues.

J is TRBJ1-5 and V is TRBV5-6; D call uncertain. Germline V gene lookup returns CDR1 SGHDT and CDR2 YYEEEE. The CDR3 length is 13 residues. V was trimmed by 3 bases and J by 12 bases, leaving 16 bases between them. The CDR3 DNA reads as TGTGCCAGCAGCTCGATTGAGCTAACCCACCAGCATTTT. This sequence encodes CASSSIELTHQHF.

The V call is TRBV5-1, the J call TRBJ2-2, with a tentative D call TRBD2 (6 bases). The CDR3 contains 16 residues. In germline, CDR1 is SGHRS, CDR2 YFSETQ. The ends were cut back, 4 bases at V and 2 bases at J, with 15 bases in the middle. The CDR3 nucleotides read TGCGCCAGCAGCCTGAGTGGGCGGGGTAACACCGGGGAGCTGTTTTTT. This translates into CASSLSGRGNTGELFF.

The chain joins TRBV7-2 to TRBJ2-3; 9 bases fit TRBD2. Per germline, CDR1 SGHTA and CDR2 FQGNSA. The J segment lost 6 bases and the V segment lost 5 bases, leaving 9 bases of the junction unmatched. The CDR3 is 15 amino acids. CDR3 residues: CASSQPASGADTQYF. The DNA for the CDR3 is TGTGCCAGCAGCCAGCCGGCTAGCGGGGCGGATACGCAGTATTTT.

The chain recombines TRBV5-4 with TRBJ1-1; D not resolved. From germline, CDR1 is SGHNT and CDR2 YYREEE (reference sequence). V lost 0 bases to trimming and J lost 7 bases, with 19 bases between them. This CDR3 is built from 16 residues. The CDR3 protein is CASSLGAWRAGSEAFF. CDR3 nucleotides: TGTGCCAGCAGCTTGGGGGCTTGGAGGGCGGGGAGTGAAGCTTTCTTT.

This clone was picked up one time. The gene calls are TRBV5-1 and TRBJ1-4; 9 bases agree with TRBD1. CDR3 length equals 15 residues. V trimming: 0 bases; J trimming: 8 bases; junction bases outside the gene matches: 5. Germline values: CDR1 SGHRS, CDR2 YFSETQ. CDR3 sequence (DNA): TGCGCCAGCAGCTTGGGGACAGGGGTAGGAGAAAAACTGTTTTTT. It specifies CASSLGTGVGEKLFF.

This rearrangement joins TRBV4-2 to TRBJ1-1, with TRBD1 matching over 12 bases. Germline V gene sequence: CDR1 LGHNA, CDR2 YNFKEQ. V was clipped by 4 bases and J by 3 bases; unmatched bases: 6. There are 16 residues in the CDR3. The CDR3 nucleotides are TGTGCCAGCAGCCGGGGGGACAGGGGGCAGGACACTGAAGCTTTCTTT. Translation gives CASSRGDRGQDTEAFF.